These 28 T cell receptor beta chains were sequenced from one sample in a study of cytomegalovirus exposure and HLA in healthy donors. The PCR was carried out with 60 Vbeta primers and 13 Jbeta primers. Clones were read by immunoSEQ multiplex PCR, and TCRdb kept only the in-frame ones, dropping some. Among around 200,000 clones, approximately 83% were seen once, and the ten largest hold 9.5% to 13%. Input material: PBMCs. These receptors were collected from a woman between 50 and 59 years old in good health and CMV-seropositive.

This chain uses TRBV30 with TRBJ2-2, with 7 bases lining up with TRBD2. Germline V gene sequence: CDR1 GTSNPN, CDR2 SVGIG (reference sequence). Losses at the gene ends were 4 bases for V and 4 bases for J; bases not matched to a gene: 6. The CDR3 length is 14 residues. The CDR3 DNA is TGTGCCTGGAAGGCGGGGGTTGTCACCGGGGAGCTGTTTTTT. Its protein is CAWKAGVVTGELFF.

The J gene is TRBJ2-5, the V gene TRBV5-1, with a tentative D call TRBD1 (5 bases). In germline, CDR1 is SGHRS, CDR2 YFSETQ. The V gene lost 1 base and the J gene lost 4 bases, with 11 bases spanning the gap. This CDR3 is built from 14 residues. CDR3 amino acids: CASSLSGIRETQYF. The CDR3, as DNA: TGCGCCAGCAGCTTGTCAGGGATCCGAGAGACCCAGTACTTC.

This chain connects TRBV9 to TRBJ1-2, with 7 bases lining up with TRBD1. The CDR3 extends over 13 amino acids. The J segment lost 7 bases and the V segment lost 0 bases, leaving 3 bases of the junction unmatched. Germline CDR1 and CDR2: SGDLS and YYNGEE. Here the CDR3 reads CASSVDRGGGYTF. The CDR3 DNA reads TGTGCCAGCAGCGTAGACAGGGGAGGTGGCTACACCTTC.

The chain is built from TRBV18 and TRBJ1-2; possible D gene TRBD1, 6 bases. CDR1 and CDR2 (germline): KGHSH, LQKENI. The CDR3 is 16 residues long. V was trimmed by 6 bases and J by 6 bases, leaving 23 bases between them. This CDR3 is CASSPGTGRGVDGYTF. The CDR3 DNA follows: TGTGCCAGCTCCCCTGGAACGGGCAGGGGAGTCGATGGCTACACCTTC. Supplemented by reference TRBV18 and TRBJ1-2, the full variable domain reads NAGVMQNPRHLVRRRGQEARLRCSPMKGHSHVYWYRQLPEEGLKFMVYLQKENIIDESGMPKERFSAEFPKEGPSILRIQQVVRGDSAAYFCASSPGTGRGVDGYTFGSGTRLTVV.

The chain recombines TRBV6-1 with TRBJ2-7; 9 bases align to TRBD1. The CDR3 has 14 amino acids. Germline CDR1 and CDR2: MNHNS and SASEGT. Losses at the gene ends were 6 bases for V and 2 bases for J; bases not matched to a gene: 5. CDR3 loop: CASRPGQGTYEQYF. The CDR3 nucleotides are TGTGCCAGCAGGCCGGGACAGGGCACCTACGAGCAGTACTTC.

The chain is built from TRBV7-9 and TRBJ2-7; TRBD1 matches at 10 bases. V shed 6 bases and J 4 bases; nucleotides not matched to a gene: 9. Germline-derived CDR1 and CDR2 are SEHNR and FQNEAQ (reference sequence). CDR3 length: 15 residues. CDR3 residues: CASRGPGQGIYEQYF. CDR3 in DNA: TGTGCCAGCAGAGGTCCGGGACAGGGGATTTACGAGCAGTACTTC.

This chain links TRBV9 with TRBJ2-7, with D possibly matching TRBD1 (5 bases). V shed 0 bases and J shed 3 bases, with 13 bases lying between them. This CDR3 comprises 15 residues. Germline values: CDR1 SGDLS, CDR2 YYNGEE. The CDR3 bases are TGTGCCAGCAGCGTAGCTCAGGGAATGAGCTACGAGCAGTACTTC. Encoded protein: CASSVAQGMSYEQYF.

This clone appeared once. The chain employs TRBV2 and TRBJ2-7; D perhaps matches TRBD1 (5 bases). The germline CDR1 and CDR2 sequences are SNHLY and FYNNEI. With 3 bases removed from V and 12 bases from J, the gap between germline ends came to 12 bases. This CDR3 has 11 residues. CDR3 bases: TGTGCCAGCAGTGAGGCGGTGGGGCGGTACTTC. Translation: CASSEAVGRYF. Full variable domain (remainder filled in from reference TRBV2 and TRBJ2-7): EPEVTQTPSHQVTQMGQEVILRCVPISNHLYFYWYRQILGQKVEFLVSFYNNEISEKSEIFDDQFSVERPDGSNFTLKIRSTKLEDSAMYFCASSEAVGRYFGPGTRLTVT.

The rearrangement joins TRBV27 to TRBJ2-3, with TRBD2 matching over 8 bases. Germline values: CDR1 MNHEY, CDR2 SMNVEV (reference sequence). J gave up 4 bases and V 4 bases, and 4 bases lay outside the gene matches. This CDR3 is 14 amino acids long. The CDR3 bases are TGTGCCAGCAGTTGGGGACTAGACTCAGATACGCAGTATTTT. This codes for CASSWGLDSDTQYF.

This clone appeared a few times. The genes are TRBV7-9 and TRBJ2-5; TRBD1 might be the D (5 bases). The ends were cut back, 6 bases at V and 1 base at J, with 12 bases in the middle. The CDR3 loop spans 14 amino acids. CDR1 is SEHNR and CDR2 is FQNEAQ in the germline V gene (reference sequence). The CDR3 sequence is CASRRTGPQETQYF. CDR3 nucleotides: TGTGCCAGCAGGCGAACAGGTCCCCAAGAGACCCAGTACTTC.

The chain employs TRBV9 and TRBJ2-1, with 12 positions matching TRBD2. With 3 bases clipped from V and 9 bases from J, the junction kept 13 bases outside the gene matches. The V gene's germline CDR1 is SGDLS and CDR2 YYNGEE. The CDR3 covers 17 residues. The CDR3 reads CASSAYELAGGISEQFF. CDR3 coding DNA: TGTGCCAGCAGCGCGTATGAGCTAGCGGGGGGGATTAGTGAGCAGTTCTTC.

This clone was counted a single time. This sequence joins TRBV29-1 and TRBJ2-2, with 11 bases aligning to TRBD1. The CDR3 loop spans 15 amino acids. Germline V gene data show CDR1 as SQVTM and CDR2 as ANQGSEA. Trimming took 7 bases from V and 4 from J; bases not matched to a gene: 8. CDR3 in amino acids: CSAAPGQGGTGELFF. In DNA, the CDR3 is TGCAGCGCTGCACCGGGACAGGGGGGCACCGGGGAGCTGTTTTTT.

This rearrangement joins TRBV27 to TRBJ2-7; TRBD1 matches at 10 bases. The CDR3 spans 14 residues. The trim removed 3 bases at V and 5 bases at J, leaving 4 bases unmatched. In germline, CDR1 is MNHEY, CDR2 SMNVEV (reference sequence). The CDR3 nucleotides are TGTGCCAGCAGTTTCGACAGGGGGCACGACGAGCAGTACTTC. Its translation is CASSFDRGHDEQYF.

This chain links TRBV18 with TRBJ2-1; the D gene is possibly TRBD1 (5 bases). The CDR3 has 15 residues. Germline-derived CDR1 and CDR2 are KGHSH and LQKENI. Trimming left V 2 bases short and J 4 bases short, with 12 bases between. The CDR3 DNA follows: TGTGCCAGCTCACCAACGACAGAGCCTTACAATGAGCAGTTCTTC. Translation gives CASSPTTEPYNEQFF.

V is TRBV7-2 and J is TRBJ2-3; D perhaps matches TRBD2 (6 bases). V lost 8 bases, J lost 5 bases, and 20 bases lay in between. The CDR3 is made up of 15 amino acids. Germline V gene sequence: CDR1 SGHTA, CDR2 FQGNSA. CDR3 sequence reads: CASPELRGTGDTQYF. CDR3 sequence (DNA): TGTGCCAGCCCGGAACTGAGAGGGACTGGAGATACGCAGTATTTT.

The chain uses TRBV30 and TRBJ1-4; a possible D gene is TRBD1 (6 bases). Germline V lookup: CDR1 GTSNPN, CDR2 SVGIG (reference sequence). Trimming cost V 3 bases and J 0 bases, with 8 bases left between them. This CDR3 comprises 14 residues. The CDR3 sequence is CAWSAGATNEKLFF. The CDR3 nucleotides are TGTGCCTGGAGCGCAGGGGCAACTAATGAAAAACTGTTTTTT. The whole variable domain, filled in from reference TRBV30 and TRBJ1-4, reads SQTIHQWPATLVQPVGSPLSLECTVEGTSNPNLYWYRQAAGRGLQLLFYSVGIGQISSEVPQNLSASRPQDRQFILSSKKLLLSDSGFYLCAWSAGATNEKLFFGSGTQLSVL.

The chain couples TRBV9 to TRBJ2-6; 7 bases are a match to TRBD1. In germline, CDR1 is SGDLS, CDR2 YYNGEE. CDR3 length: 17 amino acids. V shed 4 bases, J shed 0 bases, and the junction held 7 bases outside the gene matches. The CDR3 loop is CASSTRQGRSGANVLTF. The CDR3 nucleotides read TGTGCCAGCAGCACCCGACAGGGACGCTCTGGGGCCAACGTCCTGACTTTC.

The V call is TRBV27, the J call TRBJ2-6; D is possibly TRBD1 (6 bases). The CDR3 contains 15 residues. Germline CDR1 reads MNHEY; CDR2 reads SMNVEV (reference sequence). With 4 bases removed from V and 4 bases from J, the gap between germline ends came to 11 bases. CDR3 in amino acids: CASSSYRAGANVLTF. Here the CDR3 DNA reads TGTGCCAGCAGTTCGTACAGGGCCGGGGCCAACGTCCTGACTTTC.

The chain links TRBV28 to TRBJ1-1; weak D call: TRBD1 (5 bases). CDR3 length equals 14 residues. Per germline, CDR1 MDHEN and CDR2 SYDVKM. V shed 3 bases and J shed 7 bases, with 15 bases lying between them. This chain's CDR3 is CASSFQGRMGEAFF. The CDR3 DNA reads as TGTGCCAGCAGTTTTCAGGGAAGAATGGGTGAAGCTTTCTTT.

This chain connects TRBV4-3 to TRBJ2-2; TRBD1 matches at 8 bases. The CDR3 loop spans 19 amino acids. Germline values: CDR1 LGHNA, CDR2 YSLEER. V dropped 2 bases and J dropped 5; count of bases not matched to a gene: 16. CDR3 loop: CASSQRPGQGEVGTGELFF. In DNA form, the CDR3 reads TGCGCCAGCAGCCAACGACCCGGACAGGGAGAGGTTGGGACCGGGGAGCTGTTTTTT.

The rearrangement joins TRBV7-9 to TRBJ2-5; TRBD2 matches 10 bases. The CDR3 consists of 15 residues. J was trimmed by 2 bases and V by 3 bases; bases with no gene match: 3. The germline V gene encodes CDR1 SEHNR and CDR2 FQNEAQ (reference sequence). The CDR3 here is CASSFQRGGQETQYF. The CDR3 DNA sequence: TGTGCCAGCAGCTTCCAGCGGGGGGGTCAAGAGACCCAGTACTTC.

The rearrangement joins TRBV10-3 to TRBJ2-7, with 7 bases matching TRBD1. Per germline, CDR1 ENHRY and CDR2 SYGVKD. CDR3 length: 14 residues. V trimming: 2 bases; J trimming: 5 bases; junction bases outside the gene matches: 6. CDR3: CAISETDRADEQYF. CDR3 coding DNA: TGTGCCATCAGTGAGACCGACAGGGCCGACGAGCAGTACTTC.

This clone has just one count. The chain has TRBV2 and TRBJ1-2; maybe TRBD1 (6 bases). Trimming stripped 3 bases from V and 7 bases from J, with 15 bases between. Germline CDR1 SNHLY, CDR2 FYNNEI. This CDR3 region has 14 residues. CDR3 coding DNA: TGTGCCAGCAGTGACCAATACAGGGTTCGTGGCTACACCTTC. Protein product: CASSDQYRVRGYTF.

The rearrangement uses TRBV29-1 and TRBJ2-7, with TRBD1 identical over 8 bases. The V gene end was trimmed by 7 bases and the J gene end by 0 bases; junction bases not matched to a gene: 14. The CDR3 is made up of 16 amino acids. CDR1 is SQVTM, CDR2 ANQGSEA, per germline. The CDR3 DNA follows: TGCAGCGCGTCTACCGGGACAGGTGTGATCTCCTACGAGCAGTACTTC. This gives the protein CSASTGTGVISYEQYF.

This chain joins TRBV6-1 and TRBJ1-2; 7 positions agree with TRBD1. The length of the CDR3 is 14 residues. The germline V gene encodes CDR1 MNHNS and CDR2 SASEGT. The J segment lost 4 bases and the V segment lost 5 bases, leaving 7 bases of the junction unmatched. The CDR3 DNA reads as TGTGCCAGCAGTACCGGGACAGAAGTCTATGGCTACACCTTC. It specifies CASSTGTEVYGYTF.

The chain joins TRBV6-5 to TRBJ1-6, with 8 bases lining up with TRBD1. The CDR3 totals 16 residues. Unmatched junction bases numbered 10, after V lost 4 bases and J lost 8 bases. CDR1 is MNHEY, CDR2 SVGAGI, per germline. CDR3 sequence (DNA): TGTGCCAGCAGTTCACTAACAACAGGGGGTCATTCACCCCTCCACTTT. It translates to CASSSLTTGGHSPLHF.

This clone was recorded only once. The J gene is TRBJ2-1, the V gene TRBV7-2; D is ambiguous. CDR1 and CDR2 (germline): SGHTA, FQGNSA. The CDR3 length is 13 residues. V lost 1 base, J lost 9 bases, and 10 bases lay in between. The chain's CDR3 is CASSLGARGEQFF. The CDR3 bases are TGTGCCAGCAGCTTAGGCGCGAGAGGTGAGCAGTTCTTC.

The chain carries TRBV18 and TRBJ1-4; a possible D gene is TRBD1 (6 bases). CDR1 is KGHSH and CDR2 is LQKENI in the germline V gene. This CDR3 is built from 14 residues. V lost 4 bases and J 1 base, leaving 7 bases between the germline ends. The CDR3 loop is CASSLDRTNEKLFF. For the CDR3, the DNA is TGTGCCAGCTCACTGGACAGAACTAATGAAAAACTGTTTTTT.